This is a list of T cell receptor beta chains from one sample in a study of blood T cell repertoires in COVID-19. Clones were sequenced by immunoSEQ multiplex PCR, and TCRdb holds only the in-frame ones, with some missing. The sample has roughly 250,000 clones, about 82% seen once; the top ten hold 2% to 2.5%. Sequencing was carried out using PBMCs or T cells enriched from blood (not recorded which). The receptors shown here come from a woman between 45 and 65 years old who had recovered from COVID-19. Each CDR3 is given with its conserved first and last residue. D genes are given only for firm matches.

>TRBV10-3|18|.|TRBJ2-2
CAISGKQGTSKATGELFF
>TRBV11-1|12|.|TRBJ2-7
CASSSNSYEQYF
>TRBV19|11|.|TRBJ1-1
CASGPGTEAFF
>TRBV11-3|15|TRBD1|TRBJ2-2
CASSSGQGDTGELFF
>TRBV19|15|.|TRBJ2-1
CASSIVKSAHNEQFF
>TRBV12-3/TRBV12-4|12|.|TRBJ1-5
CASSALNQPQHF
>TRBV15|16|.|TRBJ2-3
CATIRGDTKRRDTQYF
>TRBV7-6|15|TRBD1|TRBJ2-7
CASSLTGTGASEQYF
>TRBV6-5|16|.|TRBJ1-1
CASSYPTQTVNTEAFF
>TRBV5-1|15|.|TRBJ2-7
CASSLGPQGNYEQYF
>TRBV4-1|17|.|TRBJ1-6
CASSQDEGRNFNSPLHF
>TRBV12-5|16|TRBD1|TRBJ1-1
CASGPEGQRMNTEAFF
>TRBV5-1|14|.|TRBJ1-5
CASSLTGPHQPQHF
>TRBV7-3|14|.|TRBJ2-7
CASSLKGGNGEQYF
>TRBV7-9|17|.|TRBJ1-3
CASSFNRGTYSGNTIYF
>TRBV28|14|TRBD2|TRBJ2-3
CASSLREGRPRQYF
>TRBV7-2|15|.|TRBJ1-6
CASSLNRGNNSPLHF
>TRBV28|16|.|TRBJ2-3
CASSLMGMGATDTQYF
>TRBV27|14|.|TRBJ1-2
CASSSGDKVGGYTF
>TRBV5-1|15|TRBD1|TRBJ2-7
CASSSPGQGRYEQYF
>TRBV28|13|.|TRBJ1-6
CASSPPRNSPLHF
>TRBV30|14|TRBD2|TRBJ2-1
CAWRVASGSFEQFF
>TRBV23-1|14|.|TRBJ1-2
CASSQSSGSYGYTF
>TRBV6-6|15|TRBD1|TRBJ1-5
CASSRQGANNQPQHF
>TRBV5-5|15|.|TRBJ2-3
CASSPEGASTDTQYF
>TRBV5-6|14|.|TRBJ2-7
CASSPERPPYEQYF
>TRBV29-1|15|TRBD2|TRBJ2-5
CSGERTSGDLETQYF
>TRBV7-9|18|TRBD1|TRBJ1-1
CASSFGIGQGISDTEAFF
>TRBV2|15|TRBD1|TRBJ1-5
CASSDETGNNQPQHF